The TCR beta chain under discussion was sequenced for a study of shared clonotypes between healthy human individuals. Donors comprised healthy HIV-negative adults lacking recent acute infections or vaccinations. The CDR3 loop spans 15 amino acids. Trimming removed 5 bases from V and 3 bases from J; junction bases left unmatched: 10. Germline-derived CDR1 and CDR2 are MNHNY and SVGAGI (reference sequence). The assay was run at deep level. Scientists sequenced DNA from unsorted PBMC on ten immunoSEQ deep assay plates. In the authors' workflow: ImmunoSEQ supplied junction-only sequences lacking quality scores, so filtering was different. Clones were sequenced by immunoSEQ multiplex PCR, and TCRdb holds only the in-frame ones, with some missing. Clone size and the V and J calls come from that table; the DNA yielded D and trimming. The repertoire includes about half a million clones, roughly four fifths of them detected once, and about 12% sits in the top ten.

Sequencing was done on a sample of PBMCs. This chain links TRBV6-6 with TRBJ2-7; 7 bases are shared with TRBD1. This clonotype originated in a woman aged 40-49 years in good health. Some clones in this sample may be carry-over from other donors' samples. CDR3 protein: CASSPSGTANYEQYF. CDR3 in DNA: TGTGCCAGCAGTCCTTCGGGGACAGCGAACTACGAGCAGTACTTC.